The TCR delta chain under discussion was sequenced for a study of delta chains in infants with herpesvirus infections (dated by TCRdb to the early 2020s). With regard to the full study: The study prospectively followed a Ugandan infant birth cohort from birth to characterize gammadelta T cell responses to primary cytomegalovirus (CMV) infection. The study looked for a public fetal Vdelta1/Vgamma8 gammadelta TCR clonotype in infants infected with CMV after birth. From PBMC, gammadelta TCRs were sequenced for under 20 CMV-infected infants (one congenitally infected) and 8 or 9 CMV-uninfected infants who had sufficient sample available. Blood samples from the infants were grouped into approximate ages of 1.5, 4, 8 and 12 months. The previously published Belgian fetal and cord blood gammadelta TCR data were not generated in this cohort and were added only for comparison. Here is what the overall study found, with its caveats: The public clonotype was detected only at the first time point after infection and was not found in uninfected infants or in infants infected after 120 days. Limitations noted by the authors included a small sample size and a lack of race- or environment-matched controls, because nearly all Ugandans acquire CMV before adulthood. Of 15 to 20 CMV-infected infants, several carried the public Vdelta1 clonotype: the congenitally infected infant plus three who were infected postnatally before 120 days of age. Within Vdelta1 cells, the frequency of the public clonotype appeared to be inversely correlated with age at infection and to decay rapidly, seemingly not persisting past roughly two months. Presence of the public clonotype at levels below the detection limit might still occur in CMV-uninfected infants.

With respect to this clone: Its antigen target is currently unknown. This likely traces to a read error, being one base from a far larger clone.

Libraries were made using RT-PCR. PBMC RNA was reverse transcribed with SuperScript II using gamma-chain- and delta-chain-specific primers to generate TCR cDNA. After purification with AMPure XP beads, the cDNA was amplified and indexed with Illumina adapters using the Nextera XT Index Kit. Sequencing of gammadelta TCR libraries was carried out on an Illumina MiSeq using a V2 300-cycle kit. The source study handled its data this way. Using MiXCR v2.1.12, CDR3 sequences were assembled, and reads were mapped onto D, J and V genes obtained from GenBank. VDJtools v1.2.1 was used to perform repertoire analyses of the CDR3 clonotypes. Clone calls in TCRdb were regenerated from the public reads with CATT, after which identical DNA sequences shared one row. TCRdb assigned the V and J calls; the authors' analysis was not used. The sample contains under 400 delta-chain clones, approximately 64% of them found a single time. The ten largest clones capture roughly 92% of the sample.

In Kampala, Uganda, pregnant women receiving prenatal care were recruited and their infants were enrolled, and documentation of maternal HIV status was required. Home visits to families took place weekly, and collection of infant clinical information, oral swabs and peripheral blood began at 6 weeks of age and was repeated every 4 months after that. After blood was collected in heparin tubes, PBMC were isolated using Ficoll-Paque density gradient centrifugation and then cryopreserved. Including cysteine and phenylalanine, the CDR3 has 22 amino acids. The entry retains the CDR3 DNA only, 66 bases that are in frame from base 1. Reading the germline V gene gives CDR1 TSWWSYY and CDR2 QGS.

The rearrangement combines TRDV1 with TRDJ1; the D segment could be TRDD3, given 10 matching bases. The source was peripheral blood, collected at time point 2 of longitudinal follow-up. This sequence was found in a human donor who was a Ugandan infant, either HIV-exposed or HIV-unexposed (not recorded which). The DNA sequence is TGTGCTCTTGGGGAACAGCCTTCCTACTTTCTACTGGGGGATTGGGACACCGATAAACCCATCTTT. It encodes CALGEQPSYFLLGDWDTDKPIF.